This is a list of T cell receptor beta chains from one sample in a study of cytomegalovirus exposure and HLA in healthy donors. The assay was immunoSEQ multiplex PCR, and TCRdb's table has in-frame clones only and misses some. The repertoire holds approximately 100,000 clones, 77% seen once, with about 10% in the top ten. The sequencing sample was made of PBMCs. The receptors here all came from a man aged 35 to 55 in good health and CMV-seropositive. The CDR3 runs from the conserved cysteine through the conserved F or W. Fields, in order: V gene, D gene, J gene, clone size, CDR3 protein, CDR3 DNA. The D gene is left open where the match is weak. Some rows mark clone size as missing; the rest say once, few, many or name a class of expanded clone.

TRBV19	.	TRBJ1-5	.	CASSISPGGNQPQHF	TGTGCCAGTAGTATAAGTCCGGGTGGAAATCAGCCCCAGCATTTT
TRBV20-1	.	TRBJ1-1	few	CSARVRTEAFF	TGCAGTGCTAGAGTGCGGACTGAAGCTTTCTTT
TRBV7-2	TRBD1	TRBJ2-5	.	CASSIQQGRETQYF	TGTGCCAGCAGCATCCAACAGGGGCGAGAGACCCAGTACTTC
TRBV7-3	TRBD2	TRBJ2-3	.	CASSFERGGTDTQYF	TGTGCCAGCAGCTTTGAGCGGGGGGGCACAGATACGCAGTATTTT
TRBV9	.	TRBJ1-1	.	CASSVVRNTEAFF	TGTGCCAGCAGCGTAGTGAGGAACACTGAAGCTTTCTTT
TRBV2	.	TRBJ2-4	few	CASTLSTGSGIQYF	TGTGCCAGCACATTATCGACCGGGAGCGGCATTCAGTACTTC
TRBV7-9	TRBD1	TRBJ1-2	.	CASSTGQGLGYTF	TGTGCCAGCAGCACCGGACAGGGATTAGGCTACACCTTC
TRBV7-2	TRBD1	TRBJ2-1	.	CASSRQGYNEQFF	TGTGCCAGCAGCCGACAGGGTTACAATGAGCAGTTCTTC
TRBV7-8	TRBD1	TRBJ1-1	.	CASSPMTDRVPQKEAFF	TGTGCCAGCAGCCCTATGACCGACAGGGTCCCCCAAAAAGAAGCTTTCTTT
TRBV7-9	TRBD1	TRBJ2-7	.	CASSLGTGGGGQYF	TGTGCCAGCAGCTTAGGGACAGGGGGTGGCGGGCAGTACTTC
TRBV28	.	TRBJ2-1	.	CASSLQGNEQFF	TGTGCCAGCAGTCTGCAGGGAAATGAGCAGTTCTTC
TRBV6-6	.	TRBJ1-5	.	CASSYLPGNNQPQHF	TGTGCCAGCAGTTACTTGCCGGGTAACAATCAGCCCCAGCATTTT
TRBV27	TRBD2	TRBJ2-7	.	CASRLNSGVRFEQYF	TGTGCCAGCAGACTCAACAGCGGGGTTAGGTTCGAGCAGTACTTC
TRBV7-2	.	TRBJ2-7	.	CASSLVFEQYF	TGTGCCAGCAGCTTAGTATTCGAGCAGTACTTC
TRBV7-2	.	TRBJ1-2	.	CASSLNRAFYGYTF	TGTGCCAGCAGCTTAAACAGGGCGTTCTATGGCTACACCTTC
TRBV29-1	.	TRBJ1-4	few	CSGTQGLANEKLFF	TGCAGCGGAACTCAGGGTCTTGCTAATGAAAAACTGTTTTTT
TRBV18	TRBD1	TRBJ1-6	.	CASSPGQGSYNSPLHF	TGTGCCAGCTCACCCGGACAGGGTAGCTATAATTCACCCCTCCACTTT
TRBV30	.	TRBJ1-4	.	CAWSVLREKLFF	TGTGCCTGGAGTGTACTCCGGGAAAAACTGTTTTTT
TRBV5-1	.	TRBJ2-4	.	CASSTSGTLGKNIQYF	TGCGCCAGCAGTACATCCGGGACTCTAGGCAAAAACATTCAGTACTTC
TRBV11-2	TRBD2	TRBJ2-3	.	CASGRSGVTDTQYF	TGTGCCAGCGGCCGAAGCGGGGTCACAGATACGCAGTATTTT
TRBV4-1	.	TRBJ1-5	few	CASSLNGYSNQPQHF	TGCGCCAGCAGCCTTAACGGTTATAGCAATCAGCCCCAGCATTTT
TRBV4-1	.	TRBJ2-5	.	CASSRQEEGETQYF	TGCGCCAGCAGCCGACAGGAAGAGGGAGAGACCCAGTACTTC
TRBV9	.	TRBJ1-5	.	CASSAGGDQPQHF	TGTGCCAGCAGCGCCGGGGGAGATCAGCCCCAGCATTTT
TRBV6-5	TRBD1	TRBJ2-1	.	CASSTGTGRDEQFF	TGTGCCAGCAGTACCGGGACAGGGAGGGATGAGCAGTTCTTC
TRBV18	TRBD1	TRBJ2-7	.	CASSPTGVYEQYF	TGTGCCAGCTCACCGACAGGGGTCTACGAGCAGTACTTC
TRBV7-9	.	TRBJ2-7	.	CASSPRDSHDYEQYF	TGTGCCAGCAGCCCGCGGGATTCCCACGACTACGAGCAGTACTTC
TRBV5-6	TRBD1	TRBJ1-2	.	CASSYPGDRVRYGYTF	TGTGCCAGCAGCTATCCCGGGGACAGGGTCCGCTATGGCTACACCTTC
TRBV7-3	.	TRBJ1-1	.	CASSQTPGGRSEAFF	TGTGCCAGCAGCCAAACTCCCGGGGGGAGAAGTGAAGCTTTCTTT
TRBV18	.	TRBJ1-5	.	CASSPGHSNQPQHF	TGTGCCAGCTCACCAGGACATAGCAATCAGCCCCAGCATTTT
TRBV19	TRBD1	TRBJ2-7	once	CASSPWTGAQYEQYF	TGTGCCAGTAGTCCCTGGACAGGGGCCCAGTACGAGCAGTACTTC
TRBV11-2	.	TRBJ2-7	.	CASSQWASYEQYF	TGTGCCAGCAGCCAGTGGGCCTCCTACGAGCAGTACTTC
TRBV6-6	.	TRBJ1-4	.	CASTLAGKLFF	TGTGCCAGCACCTTAGCCGGAAAACTGTTTTTT
TRBV6-5	TRBD1	TRBJ2-1	.	CASRSGTGLRQQFF	TGTGCCAGCAGGTCCGGGACAGGGTTAAGACAGCAGTTCTTC
TRBV27	.	TRBJ1-2	.	CASSLSSPWERGGRDYGYTF	TGTGCCAGCAGTTTATCTTCCCCCTGGGAGAGAGGAGGGAGAGACTATGGCTACACCTTC
TRBV2	TRBD1	TRBJ2-5	.	CASSYQGQGRGETQYF	TGTGCCAGCAGCTATCAGGGACAGGGAAGAGGAGAGACCCAGTACTTC
TRBV27	TRBD1	TRBJ1-5	.	CASSRGQENQPQHF	TGTGCCAGCAGCCGGGGACAGGAAAATCAGCCCCAGCATTTT
TRBV5-3	.	TRBJ1-4	.	CARSPPGCEKLFF	TGTGCCAGAAGCCCCCCAGGGTGTGAAAAACTGTTTTTT
TRBV11-2	TRBD1	TRBJ2-3	.	CASSYRDRHTDTQYF	TGTGCCAGCAGCTACCGGGACAGGCACACAGATACGCAGTATTTT
TRBV21-1	.	TRBJ2-2	.	CASSKEEDRGTGELFF	TGTGCCAGCAGCAAAGAGGAGGACAGGGGGACCGGGGAGCTGTTTTTT
TRBV7-2	TRBD1	TRBJ2-5	.	CASSWTGGLETQYF	TGTGCCAGCAGTTGGACAGGGGGCTTGGAGACCCAGTACTTC
TRBV29-1	.	TRBJ1-1	.	CSVEVSGVGTEAFF	TGCAGCGTTGAAGTTTCAGGGGTGGGAACTGAAGCTTTCTTT
TRBV12-2	.	TRBJ1-6	.	CASRLVRKRVGGGSPLHF	.
TRBV5-4	.	TRBJ2-3	.	CASKDPLYTDTQYF	TGTGCCAGCAAAGATCCCCTCTACACAGATACGCAGTATTTT
TRBV5-1	.	TRBJ2-7	.	CASSLAGEIYEQYF	TGCGCCAGCAGCTTGGCGGGGGAGATCTACGAGCAGTACTTC
TRBV30	TRBD1	TRBJ2-7	.	CAWAQGARYEQYF	TGTGCCTGGGCTCAGGGGGCTCGGTACGAGCAGTACTTC
TRBV2	.	TRBJ1-5	.	CASNPDSQGNQPQHF	TGTGCCAGCAACCCGGACAGCCAGGGCAATCAGCCCCAGCATTTT
TRBV7-9	.	TRBJ2-7	once	CASRDGGGHGEQYF	TGTGCCAGCAGGGACGGGGGAGGACACGGCGAGCAGTACTTC
TRBV5-1	TRBD1	TRBJ2-5	.	CASSAITGASETQYF	TGCGCCAGCAGCGCGATCACAGGGGCGAGTGAGACCCAGTACTTC